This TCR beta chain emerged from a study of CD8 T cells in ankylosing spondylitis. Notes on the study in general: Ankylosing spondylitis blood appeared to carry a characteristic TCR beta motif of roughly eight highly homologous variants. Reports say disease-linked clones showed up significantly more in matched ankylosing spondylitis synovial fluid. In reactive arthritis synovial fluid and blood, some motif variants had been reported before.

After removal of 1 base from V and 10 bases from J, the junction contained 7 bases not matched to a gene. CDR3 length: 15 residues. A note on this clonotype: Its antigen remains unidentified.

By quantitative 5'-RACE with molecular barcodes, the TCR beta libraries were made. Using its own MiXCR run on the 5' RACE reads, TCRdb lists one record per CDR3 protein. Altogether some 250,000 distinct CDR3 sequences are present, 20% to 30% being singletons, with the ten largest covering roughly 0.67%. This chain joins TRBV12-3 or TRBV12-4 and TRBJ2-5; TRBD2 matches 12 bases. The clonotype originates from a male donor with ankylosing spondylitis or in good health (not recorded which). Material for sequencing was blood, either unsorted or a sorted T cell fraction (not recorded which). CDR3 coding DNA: TGTGCCAGCAGTTTAGGGACTAGCGGGGACCGCGGCCAGTACTTC. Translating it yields CASSLGTSGDRGQYF.